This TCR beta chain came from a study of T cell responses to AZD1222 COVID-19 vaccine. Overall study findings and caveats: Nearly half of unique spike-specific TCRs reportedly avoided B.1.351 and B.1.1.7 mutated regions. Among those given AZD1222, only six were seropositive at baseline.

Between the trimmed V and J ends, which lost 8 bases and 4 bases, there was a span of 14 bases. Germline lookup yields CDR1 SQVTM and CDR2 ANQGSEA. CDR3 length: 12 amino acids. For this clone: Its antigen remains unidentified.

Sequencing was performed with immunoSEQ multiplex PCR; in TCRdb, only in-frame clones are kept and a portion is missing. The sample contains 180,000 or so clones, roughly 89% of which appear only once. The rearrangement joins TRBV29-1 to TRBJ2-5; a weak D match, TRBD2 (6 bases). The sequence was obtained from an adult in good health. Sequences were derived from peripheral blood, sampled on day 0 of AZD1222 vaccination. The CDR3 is CSSSLGGETQYF. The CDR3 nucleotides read TGCAGCTCAAGCCTGGGGGGAGAGACCCAGTACTTC.